This TCR beta chain was recovered during a study of blood T cells in healthy people across ages. This clonotype was observed a handful of times. Then a second PCR, running roughly 7 to 11 cycles, was carried out with a sample-barcoded 5' primer and a J-beta primer mix. Each TCR beta cDNA got a 12-nucleotide random molecular identifier. CDR3-containing paired-end reads numbering at least 2.5 million came from each sample. TCRdb passed the 5' RACE reads through MiXCR, listing each CDR3 protein once. The table lists around 1,700,000 distinct CDR3 sequences, 25% to 30% of them singletons. Isolating PBMCs gave at least 6 million of these cells per sample. Total RNA, at least 5 micrograms per sample, was extracted from PBMCs. The CDR3 covers 14 residues. Germline CDR1 is SQVTM and CDR2 is ANQGSEA. J was trimmed by 3 bases and V by 7 bases; bases with no gene match: 6.

The chain has TRBV29-1 and TRBJ2-3; 11 bases are a match to TRBD2. Sequencing was done on a sample of blood. This clonotype was obtained from a woman in her 30s in good health. CDR3 DNA sequence: TGCAGCGGAGTAGCGGGGGGGCGTACAGATACGCAGTATTTT. The encoded protein is CSGVAGGRTDTQYF.